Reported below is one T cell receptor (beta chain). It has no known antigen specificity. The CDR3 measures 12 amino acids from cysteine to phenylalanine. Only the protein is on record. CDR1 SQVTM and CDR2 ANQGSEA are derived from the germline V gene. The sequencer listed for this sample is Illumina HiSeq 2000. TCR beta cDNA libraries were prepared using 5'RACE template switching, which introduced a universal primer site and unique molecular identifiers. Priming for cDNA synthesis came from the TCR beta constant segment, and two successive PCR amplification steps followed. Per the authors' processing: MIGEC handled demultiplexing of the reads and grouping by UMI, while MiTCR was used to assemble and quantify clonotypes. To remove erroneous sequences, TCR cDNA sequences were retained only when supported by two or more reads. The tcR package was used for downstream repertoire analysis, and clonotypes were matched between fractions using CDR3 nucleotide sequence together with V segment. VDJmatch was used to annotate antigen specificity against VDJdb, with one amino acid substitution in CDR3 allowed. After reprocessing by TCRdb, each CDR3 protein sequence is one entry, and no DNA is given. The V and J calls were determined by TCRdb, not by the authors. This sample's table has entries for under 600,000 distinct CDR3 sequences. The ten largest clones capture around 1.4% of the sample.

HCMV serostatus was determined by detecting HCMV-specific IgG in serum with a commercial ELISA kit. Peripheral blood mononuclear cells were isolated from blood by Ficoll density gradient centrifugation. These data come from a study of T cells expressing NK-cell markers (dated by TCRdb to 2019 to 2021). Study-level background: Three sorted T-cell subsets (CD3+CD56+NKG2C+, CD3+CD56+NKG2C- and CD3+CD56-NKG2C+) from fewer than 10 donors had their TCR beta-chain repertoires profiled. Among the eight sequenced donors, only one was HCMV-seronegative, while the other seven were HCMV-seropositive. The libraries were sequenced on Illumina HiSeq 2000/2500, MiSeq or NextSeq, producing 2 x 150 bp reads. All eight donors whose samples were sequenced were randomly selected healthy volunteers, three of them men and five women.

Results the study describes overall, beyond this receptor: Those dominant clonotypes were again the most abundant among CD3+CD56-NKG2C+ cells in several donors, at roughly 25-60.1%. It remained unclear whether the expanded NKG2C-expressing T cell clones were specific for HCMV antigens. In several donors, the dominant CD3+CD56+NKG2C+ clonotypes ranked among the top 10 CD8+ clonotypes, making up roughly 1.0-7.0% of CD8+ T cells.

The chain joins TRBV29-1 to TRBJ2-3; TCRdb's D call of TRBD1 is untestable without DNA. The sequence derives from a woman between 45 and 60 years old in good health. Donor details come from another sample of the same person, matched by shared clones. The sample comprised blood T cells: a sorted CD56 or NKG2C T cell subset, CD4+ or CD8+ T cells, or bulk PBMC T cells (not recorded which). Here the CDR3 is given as CSVDRGTDTQYF.